The 26 T cell receptor beta chains below were found in one sample sequenced in a study of blood T cell repertoires in COVID-19. The table came from immunoSEQ multiplex PCR; TCRdb's copy has only in-frame clones and leaves some out. This sample carries 300,000 to 450,000 clones, 88% of them seen once, and the ten largest clones take approximately 1.2%. The sequenced material came from PBMCs or T cells enriched from blood (not recorded which). These receptors all stem from a woman between 18 and 29 years old who had recovered from COVID-19.

The chain is built from TRBV28 and TRBJ2-7, with 7 bases aligning to TRBD2. V shed 3 bases and J 7 bases; nucleotides not matched to a gene: 9. This CDR3 contains 14 residues. The germline gives CDR1 MDHEN, CDR2 SYDVKM. The CDR3 DNA reads as TGTGCCAGCAGTTTGGGAGGGCCGAGTCGGGAGCAGTACTTC. This translates into CASSLGGPSREQYF.

The rearrangement links TRBV5-4 to TRBJ2-1; D is uncertain. The V and J ends lost 0 bases and 10 bases respectively, with 8 bases between them. This CDR3 is 12 amino acids long. Germline CDR1 and CDR2: SGHNT and YYREEE (reference sequence). The CDR3 DNA reads TGTGCCAGCAGCTTGGCTAGAACAGAGCAGTTCTTC. Translating gives CASSLARTEQFF. Full variable domain (remainder filled in from reference TRBV5-4 and TRBJ2-1): ETGVTQSPTHLIKTRGQQVTLRCSSQSGHNTVSWYQQALGQGPQFIFQYYREEENGRGNFPPRFSGLQFPNYSSELNVNALELDDSALYLCASSLARTEQFFGPGTRLTVL.

The chain joins TRBV6-5 to TRBJ1-2; 11 nucleotides align to TRBD1. J lost 2 bases, V lost 6 bases, and 5 bases had no gene match. The CDR3 is 15 amino acids. Germline V CDR1 and CDR2: MNHEY, SVGAGI. For the CDR3, the DNA is TGTGCCAGCAGACTCCGGACAGGGGGCAACTATGGCTACACCTTC. It translates to CASRLRTGGNYGYTF.

The gene calls are TRBV6-1 and TRBJ1-1; D not certain. The germline gives CDR1 MNHNS, CDR2 SASEGT. V was trimmed by 1 base and J by 3 bases, leaving 6 bases between them. This CDR3 spans 13 amino acids. The DNA for the CDR3 is TGTGCCAGCAGTGAAGTCCGGGACACTGAAGCTTTCTTT. Protein: CASSEVRDTEAFF.

The chain links TRBV4-3 to TRBJ1-1; 7 nucleotides line up with TRBD1. The germline V gene encodes CDR1 LGHNA and CDR2 YSLEER. With 4 bases clipped from V and 6 bases from J, the junction kept 5 bases outside the gene matches. The CDR3 has 13 amino acids. DNA of the CDR3: TGCGCCAGCAGCCTCCAGGGGGTAGCTGAAGCTTTCTTT. This gives the protein CASSLQGVAEAFF.

The V gene is TRBV7-6, the J gene TRBJ1-4, with 9 bases aligning to TRBD1. The J segment lost 2 bases and the V segment lost 5 bases, leaving 15 bases of the junction unmatched. The CDR3 sequence is 19 residues long. Germline V gene sequence: CDR1 SGHVS, CDR2 FNYEAQ. The chain's CDR3 is CASSPARAGQGPTNEKLFF. The DNA of the CDR3 is TGTGCCAGCAGCCCAGCTCGGGCGGGACAGGGCCCCACTAATGAAAAACTGTTTTTT. Complete variable domain (other parts from reference TRBV7-6 and TRBJ1-4): GAGVSQSPRYKVTKRGQDVALRCDPISGHVSLYWYRQALGQGPEFLTYFNYEAQQDKSGLPNDRFSAERPEGSISTLTIQRTEQRDSAMYRCASSPARAGQGPTNEKLFFGSGTQLSVL.

The chain links TRBV2 to TRBJ2-5, with 10 bases fitting TRBD2. CDR1 SNHLY and CDR2 FYNNEI come from the germline V gene. This CDR3 comprises 16 residues. V lost 6 bases, J lost 0 bases, and 7 bases stayed unmatched. The CDR3 reads CASRGALAGYQETQYF. The CDR3 nucleotides read TGTGCCAGCAGGGGGGCACTAGCGGGGTACCAAGAGACCCAGTACTTC.

The chain has TRBV7-8 and TRBJ2-1, with D maybe TRBD1 (6 bases). V was shortened by 4 bases and J by 2 bases, with 15 bases between the two germline ends. This CDR3 is built from 16 residues. Germline CDR1 is SGHVS and CDR2 is FQNEAQ. In DNA, the CDR3 is TGTGCCAGCAGCTCTGCCGGGACAATAACCTACAATGAGCAGTTCTTC. Translating gives CASSSAGTITYNEQFF.

This clone was seen a single time. The genes are TRBV30 and TRBJ1-1, with D unresolved. The CDR3 contains 14 residues. The V and J ends lost 2 bases and 0 bases respectively, with 10 bases between them. Germline CDR1 reads GTSNPN; CDR2 reads SVGIG (reference sequence). CDR3 residues: CAWSPADLNTEAFF. Here the CDR3 DNA reads TGTGCCTGGAGTCCCGCGGATCTGAACACTGAAGCTTTCTTT.

V is TRBV7-2 and J is TRBJ2-3, with 7 bases fitting TRBD2. CDR1 is SGHTA and CDR2 is FQGNSA in the germline V gene. The CDR3 has 19 residues. J gave up 1 base and V 5 bases, and 18 bases lay outside the gene matches. The CDR3 sequence is CASSLPGSGASIGTDTQYF. The CDR3 nucleotides are TGTGCCAGCAGCCTCCCAGGGAGCGGGGCGTCGATCGGCACAGATACGCAGTATTTT.

The V call is TRBV25-1, the J call TRBJ1-4; 9 nucleotides align to TRBD1. The CDR3 consists of 14 residues. J gave up 6 bases and V 4 bases, and 3 bases lay outside the gene matches. CDR1 MGHDK and CDR2 SYGVNS come from the germline V gene. CDR3 in amino acids: CASSVGQGDEKLFF. DNA of the CDR3: TGTGCCAGCAGTGTGGGACAGGGAGATGAAAAACTGTTTTTT.

V usage is TRBV5-1 and J usage is TRBJ2-7; no definite D call. V shed 0 bases and J shed 5 bases, with 12 bases lying between them. Germline assignment: CDR1 SGHRS and CDR2 YFSETQ. The CDR3 contains 14 residues. The CDR3 is CASSLVTLSNEQYF. CDR3 nucleotides: TGCGCCAGCAGCTTGGTCACCCTATCAAACGAGCAGTACTTC.

The rearrangement links TRBV5-4 to TRBJ2-2, with 12 bases aligning to TRBD2. The germline CDR1 and CDR2 sequences are SGHNT and YYREEE (reference sequence). With 4 bases clipped from V and 1 base from J, the junction kept 5 bases outside the gene matches. The CDR3 has 17 residues. Here the CDR3 DNA reads TGTGCCAGCAGCCCACTAGCGGGGGGCGGGAACACCGGGGAGCTGTTTTTT. Its protein is CASSPLAGGGNTGELFF.

The chain is built from TRBV19 and TRBJ1-1; D remains unclear. Germline V gives CDR1 LNHDA, CDR2 SQIVND (reference sequence). V was trimmed by 3 bases and J by 7 bases, leaving 18 bases between them. This CDR3 is 15 amino acids long. The CDR3 here is CASSIFNRRDNEAFF. The CDR3 coding sequence is TGTGCCAGTAGTATTTTTAATCGGAGGGATAATGAAGCTTTCTTT.

V usage is TRBV5-5 and J usage is TRBJ1-1; 9 bases map to TRBD1. The germline V gene has CDR1 SGHKS and CDR2 YYEKEE (reference sequence). CDR3 size: 15 residues. The J segment lost 7 bases and the V segment lost 6 bases, leaving 13 bases of the junction unmatched. The chain's CDR3 is CASTPPGQGPSEAFF. The DNA for the CDR3 is TGTGCCAGCACCCCCCCGGGACAGGGCCCCAGTGAAGCTTTCTTT.

The chain is built from TRBV30 and TRBJ1-1; 9 bases map to TRBD1. Looked up from germline, CDR1 is GTSNPN and CDR2 is SVGIG (reference sequence). The trim removed 0 bases at V and 6 bases at J, leaving 5 bases unmatched. This CDR3 has 14 amino acids. The CDR3 coding sequence is TGTGCCTGGAGTGTTCTACAGGGGGCGGCTGAAGCTTTCTTT. This translates into CAWSVLQGAAEAFF.

The rearrangement links TRBV6-5 to TRBJ2-7, with D perhaps matching TRBD1 (6 bases). Between the trimmed V and J ends, which lost 5 bases and 2 bases, there was a span of 16 bases. There are 15 residues in the CDR3. Germline V gene data show CDR1 as MNHEY and CDR2 as SVGAGI. This chain's CDR3 is CASSHGTPGTYEQYF. The CDR3 coding sequence is TGTGCCAGCAGTCACGGGACACCCGGAACCTACGAGCAGTACTTC.

DNA of the CDR3: TGTGCCAGCAGCTTGGGGGACTTTACCTCCTACGAGCAGTACTTC. Translation gives CASSLGDFTSYEQYF. The chain is built from TRBV7-6 and TRBJ2-7; D might be TRBD2 (6 bases). The V and J ends lost 3 bases and 0 bases respectively, with 12 bases between them. The CDR3 runs to 15 residues. Germline assignment: CDR1 SGHVS and CDR2 FNYEAQ.

The rearrangement uses TRBV6-5 and TRBJ2-7; D is possibly TRBD1 (5 bases). The CDR3 spans 13 residues. V was clipped by 3 bases and J by 5 bases, with 11 bases between them. The germline V gene encodes CDR1 MNHEY and CDR2 SVGAGI. The chain's CDR3 is CASSYNQGHEQYF. CDR3 DNA: TGTGCCAGCAGTTATAATCAGGGCCACGAGCAGTACTTC.

The rearrangement joins TRBV18 to TRBJ2-3, with 8 bases fitting TRBD2. The germline V gene has CDR1 KGHSH and CDR2 LQKENI. The trim removed 2 bases at V and 4 bases at J, leaving 8 bases unmatched. The CDR3 spans 16 residues. CDR3 sequence: CASSPSGTSSPDTQYF. For the CDR3, the DNA is TGTGCCAGCTCACCATCGGGGACTAGTAGTCCAGATACGCAGTATTTT.

This clone appeared a few times. This chain uses TRBV18 with TRBJ2-2; a weak D match, TRBD2 (6 bases). CDR3 length equals 15 residues. The V end lost 6 bases, the J end lost 5 bases, and 16 bases lay between the germline ends. Germline loops: CDR1 KGHSH, CDR2 LQKENI. The CDR3 loop is CASSTGGKGTGELFF. The CDR3 DNA reads TGTGCCAGCTCGACCGGAGGGAAAGGGACCGGGGAGCTGTTTTTT.

The chain uses TRBV9 and TRBJ2-1; 10 bases match TRBD1. The junction had 12 bases not matched to a gene; V was cut back by 4 bases and J by 8 bases. Looked up from germline, CDR1 is SGDLS and CDR2 is YYNGEE. The CDR3 spans 16 residues. CDR3 coding DNA: TGTGCCAGCAGCCTCCGCCCCGGGACAGGGGTCGATGAGCAGTTCTTC. Translation gives CASSLRPGTGVDEQFF.

The V gene is TRBV27, the J gene TRBJ1-2; no firm D call. Trimming stripped 3 bases from V and 1 base from J, with 6 bases between. Germline-derived CDR1 and CDR2 are MNHEY and SMNVEV (reference sequence). This CDR3 has 13 amino acids. The CDR3 loop reads CASSFTSNYGYTF. Here the CDR3 DNA reads TGTGCCAGCAGTTTTACAAGTAACTATGGCTACACCTTC.

This clone was observed a single time. The chain employs TRBV9 and TRBJ1-4, with 7 bases lining up with TRBD1. The V gene end was trimmed by 0 bases and the J gene end by 6 bases; junction bases not matched to a gene: 2. CDR3 length: 14 residues. Looked up from germline, CDR1 is SGDLS and CDR2 is YYNGEE. The CDR3 spells CASSVGQGYEKLFF. CDR3 nucleotide sequence: TGTGCCAGCAGCGTAGGACAGGGCTATGAAAAACTGTTTTTT.

This chain connects TRBV12-3 or TRBV12-4 to TRBJ1-1; TRBD1 matches 7 bases. J lost 0 bases, V lost 8 bases, and 0 bases had no gene match. CDR3 size: 12 residues. CDR3 sequence reads: CASGTVNTEAFF. The DNA of the CDR3 is TGTGCCAGCGGGACAGTGAACACTGAAGCTTTCTTT.

This chain joins TRBV6-5 and TRBJ2-5; 8 nucleotides align to TRBD1. The ends lost 6 bases at V and 5 bases at J; junction bases unmatched: 8. This CDR3 region has 14 residues. Germline lookup yields CDR1 MNHEY and CDR2 SVGAGI. CDR3 in DNA: TGTGCCAGCAGAAAGACAGGGGATGGGGAGACCCAGTACTTC. This codes for CASRKTGDGETQYF.